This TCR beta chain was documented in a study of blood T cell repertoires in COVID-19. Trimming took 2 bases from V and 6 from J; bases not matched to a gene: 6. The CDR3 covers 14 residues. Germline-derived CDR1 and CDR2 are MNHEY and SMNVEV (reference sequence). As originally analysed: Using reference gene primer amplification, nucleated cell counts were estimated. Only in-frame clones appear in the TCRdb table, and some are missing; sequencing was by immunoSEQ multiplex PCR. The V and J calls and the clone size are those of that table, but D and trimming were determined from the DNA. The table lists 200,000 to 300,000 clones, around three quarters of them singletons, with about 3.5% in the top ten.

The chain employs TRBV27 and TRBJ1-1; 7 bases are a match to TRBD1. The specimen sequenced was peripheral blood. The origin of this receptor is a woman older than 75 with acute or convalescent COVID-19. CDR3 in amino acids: CASSLRGQGAEAFF. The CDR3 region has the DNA TGTGCCAGCAGTTTAAGAGGTCAGGGGGCTGAAGCTTTCTTT.